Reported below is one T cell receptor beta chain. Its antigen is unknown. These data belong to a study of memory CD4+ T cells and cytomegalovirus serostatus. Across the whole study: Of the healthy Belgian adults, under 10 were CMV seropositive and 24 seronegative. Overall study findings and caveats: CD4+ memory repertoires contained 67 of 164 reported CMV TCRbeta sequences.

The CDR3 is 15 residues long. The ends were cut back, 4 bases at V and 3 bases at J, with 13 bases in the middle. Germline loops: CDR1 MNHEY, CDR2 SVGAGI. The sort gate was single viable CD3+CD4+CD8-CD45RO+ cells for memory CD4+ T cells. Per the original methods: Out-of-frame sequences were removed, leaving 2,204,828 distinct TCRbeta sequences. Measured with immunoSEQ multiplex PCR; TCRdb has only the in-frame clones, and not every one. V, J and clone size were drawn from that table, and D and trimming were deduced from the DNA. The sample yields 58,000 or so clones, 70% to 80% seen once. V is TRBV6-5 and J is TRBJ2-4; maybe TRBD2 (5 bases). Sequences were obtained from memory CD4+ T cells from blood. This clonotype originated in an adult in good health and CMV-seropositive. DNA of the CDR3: TGTGCCAGCAGTTCGGGCCGGGGTGGCAAAAACATTCAGTACTTC. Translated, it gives CASSSGRGGKNIQYF.